One sample yielded the 6 T cell receptor beta chains listed below, sequenced in a study of blood T cell repertoires in COVID-19. Profiled with immunoSEQ multiplex PCR; TCRdb holds only in-frame clones, not every one. This sample yields hundreds of thousands of clones, of which about four fifths are seen a single time; roughly 8.2% belongs to the top ten. The sequenced material came from peripheral blood. The receptor source for this set is a woman between 50 and 59 years old with acute or convalescent COVID-19.

This clone has a count of ten or more. This chain joins TRBV24-1 and TRBJ2-1, with TRBD1 matching over 11 bases. The ends lost 4 bases at V and 9 bases at J; junction bases unmatched: 7. This CDR3 has 15 residues. Germline CDR1 reads KGHDR; CDR2 reads SFDVKD. The CDR3 sequence: CATSESDRGLGEQFF. In DNA form, the CDR3 reads TGTGCCACCAGTGAATCGGACAGGGGGCTCGGTGAGCAGTTCTTC.

In DNA form, the CDR3 reads TGTGCCAGCAGCTTACCAGGCGGGAGGGCCACAGATACGCAGTATTTT. Its translation is CASSLPGGRATDTQYF. The chain couples TRBV5-6 to TRBJ2-3; 9 positions match TRBD2. CDR3 length equals 16 residues. Germline CDR1 SGHDT, CDR2 YYEEEE. V was pared by 2 bases and J by 2 bases, with 6 bases of the junction left unmatched.

The chain employs TRBV30 and TRBJ2-5, with D tentatively TRBD1 (5 bases). The CDR3 runs 11 residues. Trimming took 7 bases from V and 5 from J, leaving 11 bases between them. Germline CDR1 GTSNPN, CDR2 SVGIG (reference sequence). The CDR3 region has the DNA TGTGCCTCAGGGATCGGGGAGACCCAGTACTTC. It is translated as CASGIGETQYF.

This clone came up a few times. The chain links TRBV2 to TRBJ2-1; 9 positions match TRBD2. CDR3 length: 14 amino acids. Losses at the gene ends were 5 bases for V and 7 bases for J; bases not matched to a gene: 6. Per the germline V gene, CDR1 is SNHLY and CDR2 is FYNNEI. For the CDR3, the DNA is TGTGCCAGCAGTCGGGAGAGCGGGAGGAATGAGCAGTTCTTC. This translates into CASSRESGRNEQFF.

Of note for this clone: This CDR3 is also generated by other DNA sequences in the sample. The chain combines TRBV7-3 with TRBJ2-5, with 7 bases that match TRBD1. In germline, CDR1 is SGHTA, CDR2 FQGTGA. The CDR3 spans 14 residues. J lost 0 bases, V lost 5 bases, and 3 bases had no gene match. CDR3 in DNA: TGTGCCAGCAGCCCCGGGACAGACCAAGAGACCCAGTACTTC. Protein product: CASSPGTDQETQYF.

This clone came up a few times. The V and J genes are TRBV4-2 and TRBJ2-7, with 7 bases matching TRBD1. The germline CDR1 and CDR2 sequences are LGHNA and YNFKEQ. The CDR3 totals 15 residues. With 2 bases clipped from V and 0 bases from J, the junction kept 4 bases outside the gene matches. The CDR3 loop is CASSQTGAGSYEQYF. CDR3 DNA sequence: TGTGCCAGCAGCCAAACAGGGGCGGGCTCCTACGAGCAGTACTTC.